This record concerns one T cell receptor beta chain sequence. These data are taken from a study of blood T cell repertoires in COVID-19. Study-level background: There were acute and convalescent COVID-19 samples, and they came from the United States, Italy and Spain. From T cells, B-cell-depleted T cells, or PBMCs came the material, which was cDNA or gDNA.

V was clipped by 6 bases and J by 6 bases; unmatched bases: 8. The germline CDR1 and CDR2 sequences are WSHSY and SAAADI. CDR3 length equals 15 residues. This table comes from immunoSEQ multiplex PCR, and its TCRdb copy is limited to in-frame clones, with some not included. The profile shows 200,000 or so clones, over 75% of them singletons. The specimen sequenced was peripheral blood. The clonotype originates from a man older than 75 with acute or convalescent COVID-19. The chain links TRBV10-2 to TRBJ2-2; TRBD1 matches at 9 bases. The DNA of the CDR3 is TGCGCCAGCAGGGGCCGGACAGGGGCGGCCGGGGAGCTGTTTTTT. This codes for CASRGRTGAAGELFF.